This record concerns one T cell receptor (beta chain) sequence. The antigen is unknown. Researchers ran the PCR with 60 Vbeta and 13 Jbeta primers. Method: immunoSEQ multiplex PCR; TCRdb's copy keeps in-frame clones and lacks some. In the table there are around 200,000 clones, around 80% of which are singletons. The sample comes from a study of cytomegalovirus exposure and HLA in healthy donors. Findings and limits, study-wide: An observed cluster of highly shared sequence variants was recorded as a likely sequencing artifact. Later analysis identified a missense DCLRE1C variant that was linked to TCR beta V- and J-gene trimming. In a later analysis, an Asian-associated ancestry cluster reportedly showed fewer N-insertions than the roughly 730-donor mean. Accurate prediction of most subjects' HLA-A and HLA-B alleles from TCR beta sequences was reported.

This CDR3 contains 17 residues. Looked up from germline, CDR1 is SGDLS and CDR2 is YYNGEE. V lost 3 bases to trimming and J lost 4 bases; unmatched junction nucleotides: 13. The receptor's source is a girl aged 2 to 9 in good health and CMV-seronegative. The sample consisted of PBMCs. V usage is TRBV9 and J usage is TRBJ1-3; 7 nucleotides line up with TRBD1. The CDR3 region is CASSALSLQGSGNTIYF. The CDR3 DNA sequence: TGTGCCAGCAGCGCCTTAAGTTTACAGGGGTCGGGAAACACCATATATTTT. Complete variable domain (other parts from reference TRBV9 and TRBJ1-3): DSGVTQTPKHLITATGQRVTLRCSPRSGDLSVYWYQQSLDQGLQFLIQYYNGEERAKGNILERFSAQQFPDLHSELNLSSLELGDSALYFCASSALSLQGSGNTIYFGEGSWLTVV.